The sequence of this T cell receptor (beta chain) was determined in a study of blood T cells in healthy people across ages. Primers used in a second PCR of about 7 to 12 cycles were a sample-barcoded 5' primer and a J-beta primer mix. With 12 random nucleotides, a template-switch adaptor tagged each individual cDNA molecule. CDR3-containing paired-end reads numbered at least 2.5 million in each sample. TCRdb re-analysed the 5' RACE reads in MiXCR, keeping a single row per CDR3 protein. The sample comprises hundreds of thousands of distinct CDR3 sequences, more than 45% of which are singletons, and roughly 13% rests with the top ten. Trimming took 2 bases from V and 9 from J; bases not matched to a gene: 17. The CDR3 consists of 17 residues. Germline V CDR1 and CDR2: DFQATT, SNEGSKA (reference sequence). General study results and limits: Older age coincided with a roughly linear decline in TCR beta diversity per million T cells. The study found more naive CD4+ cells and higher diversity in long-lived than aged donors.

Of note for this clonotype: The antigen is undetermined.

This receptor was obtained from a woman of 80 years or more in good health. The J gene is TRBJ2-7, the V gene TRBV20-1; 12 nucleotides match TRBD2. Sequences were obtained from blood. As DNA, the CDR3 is TGCAGTGCTAGACCGCCGGGTCAGACTAGCGGGAGAAGATTGCAGTACTTC. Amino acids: CSARPPGQTSGRRLQYF.